A selection of T cell receptor beta chains follows, all from one sample in a study of T cells in Graves' hyperthyroidism and ophthalmopathy. One entry per CDR3 protein results from TCRdb running MiXCR on the multiplex PCR reads. Of 730,000 or so distinct CDR3 sequences in the sample, roughly a sixth are singletons; the top ten hold 16%. Sequencing was carried out using blood. Receptors were obtained from a woman between 45 and 65 years old with Graves' hyperthyroidism that later progressed to Graves' ophthalmopathy. CDR3s include the opening cysteine and the closing phenylalanine or tryptophan.

cdr3_length j_call v_call cdr3_aa
13 TRBJ1-1 TRBV6-5 CASSYGVTGGAFF
17 TRBJ1-4 TRBV6-1 CASSEDRGLWTNEKLFF
16 TRBJ1-1 TRBV7-9 CASSLTPTGLNTEAFF
13 TRBJ1-1 TRBV11-2 CASSPHRVTEAFF
13 TRBJ2-2 TRBV7-3 CASSRTDTGELFF
14 TRBJ1-3 TRBV10-2 CASSESWAGNTIYF
15 TRBJ1-2 TRBV9 CASSVGPGASYGYTF
15 TRBJ2-5 TRBV19 CASSDGQGAPKTQYF
15 TRBJ2-3 TRBV7-9 CASSLAGLRTDTQYF
14 TRBJ1-5 TRBV18 CASSPDREVQPQHF
16 TRBJ2-3 TRBV6-1 CASSKTSGGALDTQYF
16 TRBJ2-1 TRBV5-4 CASSLDLAGGLDEQFF
17 TRBJ2-2 TRBV27 CASRLHPGLAISGELFF
11 TRBJ1-1 TRBV5-4 CASDEGAEAFF
15 TRBJ1-1 TRBV19 CASSTPRDGHTEAFF
16 TRBJ2-3 TRBV7-2 CASSHREGRGGGTQYF
14 TRBJ2-2 TRBV5-4 CASSQRTPTGELFF